Each of the 10 T cell receptor beta chains below was sequenced from the same sample in a study of shared clonotypes between healthy human individuals. Clones were sequenced by immunoSEQ multiplex PCR, and TCRdb holds only the in-frame ones, with some missing. The sample comprises about 700,000 clones, 92% of which are singletons, and 24% rests with the top ten. Naive CD8 isolation took CD45RO-negative cells positively selected for CCR7 and excluded terminally differentiated effector memory CD45RA+ cells. The sequenced material came from naive CD8+ T cells sorted from blood. The receptor set was obtained from a man aged 30-40 years in good health.

As to this clone: Other nucleotide sequences in the sample specify the same CDR3. This chain uses TRBV28 with TRBJ2-7; the D gene is possibly TRBD1 (6 bases). The V end lost 6 bases, the J end lost 0 bases, and 9 bases lay between the germline ends. Germline V gene data show CDR1 as MDHEN and CDR2 as SYDVKM. This CDR3 contains 13 residues. Here the CDR3 reads CASSSGHSYEQYF. Written as DNA, the CDR3 is TGTGCCAGCAGCTCGGGACACTCCTACGAGCAGTACTTC. Based on the CDR3 plus reference TRBV28 and TRBJ2-7, the full variable domain is DVKVTQSSRYLVKRTGEKVFLECVQDMDHENMFWYRQDPGLGLRLIYFSYDVKMKEKGDIPEGYSVSREKKERFSLILESASTNQTSMYLCASSSGHSYEQYFGPGTRLTVT.

The chain carries TRBV6-5 and TRBJ2-7; possible D gene TRBD2, 5 bases. V was trimmed by 0 bases and J by 7 bases, leaving 13 bases between them. This CDR3 spans 14 amino acids. In germline, CDR1 is MNHEY, CDR2 SVGAGI. The chain's CDR3 is CASSYSTAGNEQYF. CDR3 nucleotides: TGTGCCAGCAGTTACTCGACCGCCGGGAATGAGCAGTACTTC.

This chain uses TRBV18 with TRBJ1-1; possible D gene TRBD1, 5 bases. The ends were cut back, 2 bases at V and 1 base at J, with 8 bases in the middle. The CDR3 contains 14 residues. Germline V lookup: CDR1 KGHSH, CDR2 LQKENI. The CDR3 loop reads CASSPGGWNTEAFF. The CDR3 DNA follows: TGTGCCAGCTCACCAGGGGGGTGGAACACTGAAGCTTTCTTT.

This clone was observed a handful of times. The genes are TRBV6-5 and TRBJ1-3; D perhaps matches TRBD1 (6 bases). V was cut by 0 bases and J by 4 bases, with 13 bases left in between. The CDR3 loop spans 16 amino acids. Germline assignment: CDR1 MNHEY and CDR2 SVGAGI. The CDR3, as DNA: TGTGCCAGCAGTTACTCCCCACAGGGTGCCGGAAACACCATATATTTT. It encodes CASSYSPQGAGNTIYF.

The rearrangement links TRBV28 to TRBJ2-3; TRBD2 agrees at 7 bases. The CDR3 is 17 residues long. Germline V gene sequence: CDR1 MDHEN, CDR2 SYDVKM. The V segment lost 6 bases and the J segment 4 bases; nucleotides outside the gene matches: 16. The CDR3 reads CASRPIVLARGPDTQYF. As DNA, the CDR3 is TGTGCCAGCAGGCCCATCGTACTAGCGAGGGGACCAGATACGCAGTATTTT.

The chain has TRBV2 and TRBJ2-2, with 7 positions matching TRBD2. Germline CDR1 reads SNHLY; CDR2 reads FYNNEI. V lost 8 bases, J lost 2 bases, and 8 bases stayed unmatched. There are 15 residues in the CDR3. The CDR3: CASSGGRRNTGELFF. The CDR3 nucleotides are TGTGCCAGCTCCGGCGGGAGAAGAAACACCGGGGAGCTGTTTTTT.

The chain joins TRBV27 to TRBJ2-5, with D perhaps matching TRBD1 or TRBD2 (5 bases each). V was trimmed by 8 bases and J by 1 base, leaving 14 bases between them. The CDR3 length is 14 residues. Per germline, CDR1 MNHEY and CDR2 SMNVEV (reference sequence). CDR3 DNA sequence: TGTGCCAGCGCCCCCGGGACCCTCCAAGAGACCCAGTACTTC. Amino acid sequence: CASAPGTLQETQYF.

About this clone itself: Mismatch with germline at one junction end may stem from a read error. The chain employs TRBV14 and TRBJ2-1, with TRBD2 matching over 7 bases. The CDR3 consists of 13 residues. Germline V gene lookup returns CDR1 SGHDN and CDR2 FVKESK. CDR3 sequence reads: CASTASGDNEQFF. The CDR3 nucleotides are TGTGCCAGCACGGCTAGCGGCGACAATGAACAGTTCTTC.

The gene calls are TRBV5-6 and TRBJ1-2; 8 positions match TRBD1. Per germline, CDR1 SGHDT and CDR2 YYEEEE. V lost 4 bases and J lost 6; bases outside the gene matches: 11. The CDR3 length is 15 residues. The CDR3 DNA is TGTGCCAGCAGCCCCACCGCGACAGGGGTGAATGGCTACACCTTC. Protein product: CASSPTATGVNGYTF.

This clone showed up just a few times. The gene calls are TRBV5-5 and TRBJ2-7, with D uncertain. CDR3 length equals 12 residues. Between the trimmed V and J ends, which lost 2 bases and 7 bases, there was a span of 10 bases. Germline loops: CDR1 SGHKS, CDR2 YYEKEE (reference sequence). CDR3 DNA: TGTGCCAGCAGCTTCGGGCCTAGAGAGCAGTACTTC. It codes for CASSFGPREQYF.